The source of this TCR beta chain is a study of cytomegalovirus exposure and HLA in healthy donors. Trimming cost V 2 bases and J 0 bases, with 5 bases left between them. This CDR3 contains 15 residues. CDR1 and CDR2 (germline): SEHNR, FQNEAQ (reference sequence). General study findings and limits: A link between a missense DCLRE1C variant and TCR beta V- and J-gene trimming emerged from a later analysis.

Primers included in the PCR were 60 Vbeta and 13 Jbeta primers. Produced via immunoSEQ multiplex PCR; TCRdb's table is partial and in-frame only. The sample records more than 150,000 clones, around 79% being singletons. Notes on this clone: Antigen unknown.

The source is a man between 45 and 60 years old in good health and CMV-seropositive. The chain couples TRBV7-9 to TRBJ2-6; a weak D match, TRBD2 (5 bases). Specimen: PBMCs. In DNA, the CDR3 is TGTGCCAGCAGCTTACGGGACTCTGGGGCCAACGTCCTGACTTTC. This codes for CASSLRDSGANVLTF.